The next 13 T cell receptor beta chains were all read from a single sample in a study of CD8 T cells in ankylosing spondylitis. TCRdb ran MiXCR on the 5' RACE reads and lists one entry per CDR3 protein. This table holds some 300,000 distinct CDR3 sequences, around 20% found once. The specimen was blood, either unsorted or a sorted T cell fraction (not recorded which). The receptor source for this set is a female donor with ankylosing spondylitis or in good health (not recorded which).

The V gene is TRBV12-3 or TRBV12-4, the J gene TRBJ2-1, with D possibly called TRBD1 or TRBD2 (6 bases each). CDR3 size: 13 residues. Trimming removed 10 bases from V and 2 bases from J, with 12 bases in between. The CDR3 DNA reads TGTGCCACCTGGGGGGCGGCCTACAATGAGCAGTTCTTC. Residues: CATWGAAYNEQFF.

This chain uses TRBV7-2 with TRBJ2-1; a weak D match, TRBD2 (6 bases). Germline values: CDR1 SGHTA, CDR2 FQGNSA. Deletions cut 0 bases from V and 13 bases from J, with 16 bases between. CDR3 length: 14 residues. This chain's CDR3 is CASSLAVPGGTQFF. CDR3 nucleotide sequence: TGTGCCAGCAGCTTAGCGGTCCCGGGCGGGACTCAGTTCTTC.

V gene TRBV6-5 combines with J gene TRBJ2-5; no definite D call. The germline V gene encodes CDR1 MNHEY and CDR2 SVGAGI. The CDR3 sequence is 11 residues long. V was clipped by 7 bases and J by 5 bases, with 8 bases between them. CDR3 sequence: CASTQAETQYF. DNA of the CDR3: TGTGCCAGCACCCAGGCGGAGACCCAGTACTTC.

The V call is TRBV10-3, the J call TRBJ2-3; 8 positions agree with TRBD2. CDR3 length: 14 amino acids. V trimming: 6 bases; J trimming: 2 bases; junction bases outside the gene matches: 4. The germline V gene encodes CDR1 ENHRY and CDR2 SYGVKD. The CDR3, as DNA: TGTGCCATCAGACCGGGACTAGTCACAGATACGCAGTATTTT. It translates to CAIRPGLVTDTQYF.

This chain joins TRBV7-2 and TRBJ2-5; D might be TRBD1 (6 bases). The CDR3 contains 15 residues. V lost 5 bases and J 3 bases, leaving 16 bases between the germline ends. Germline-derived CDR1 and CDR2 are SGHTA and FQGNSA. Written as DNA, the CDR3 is TGTGCCAGCAGCCCTACCGGGACACTAGAAGAGACCCAGTACTTC. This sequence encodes CASSPTGTLEETQYF.

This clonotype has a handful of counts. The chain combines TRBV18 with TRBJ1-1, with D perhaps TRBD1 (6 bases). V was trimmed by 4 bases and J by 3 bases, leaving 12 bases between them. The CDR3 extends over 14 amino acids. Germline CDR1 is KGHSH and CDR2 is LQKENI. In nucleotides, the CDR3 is TGTGCCAGCTCACGGAGACAGGAGGACACTGAAGCTTTCTTT. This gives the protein CASSRRQEDTEAFF.

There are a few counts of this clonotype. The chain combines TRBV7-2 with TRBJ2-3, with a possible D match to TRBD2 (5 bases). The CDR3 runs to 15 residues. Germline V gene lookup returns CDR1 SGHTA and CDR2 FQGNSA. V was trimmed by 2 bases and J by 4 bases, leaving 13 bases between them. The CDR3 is CASSLLVGVPDTQYF. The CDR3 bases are TGTGCCAGCAGCTTATTGGTGGGAGTGCCAGATACGCAGTATTTT.

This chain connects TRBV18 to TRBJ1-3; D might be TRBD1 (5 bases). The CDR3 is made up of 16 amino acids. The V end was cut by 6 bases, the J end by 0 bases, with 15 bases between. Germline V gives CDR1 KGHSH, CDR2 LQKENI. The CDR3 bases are TGTGCCAGCTCGTCTACGACAGCGAGCTCTGGAAACACCATATATTTT. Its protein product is CASSSTTASSGNTIYF.

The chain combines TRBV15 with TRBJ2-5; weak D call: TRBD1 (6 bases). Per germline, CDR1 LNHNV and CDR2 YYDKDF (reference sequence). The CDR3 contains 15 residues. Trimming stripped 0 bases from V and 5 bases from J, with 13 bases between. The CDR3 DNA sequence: TGTGCCACCAGCAGAGATCCGACCACAGGGGAGACCCAGTACTTC. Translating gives CATSRDPTTGETQYF. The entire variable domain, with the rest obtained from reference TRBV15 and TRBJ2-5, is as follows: DAMVIQNPRYQVTQFGKPVTLSCSQTLNHNVMYWYQQKSSQAPKLLFHYYDKDFNNEADTPDNFQSRRPNTSFCFLDIRSPGLGDTAMYLCATSRDPTTGETQYFGPGTRLLVL.

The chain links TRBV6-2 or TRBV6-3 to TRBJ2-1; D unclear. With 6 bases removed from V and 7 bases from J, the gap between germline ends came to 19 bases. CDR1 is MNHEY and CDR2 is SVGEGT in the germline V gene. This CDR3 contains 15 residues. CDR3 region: CASSRVNGAGNEQFF. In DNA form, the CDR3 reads TGTGCCAGCAGCCGGGTTAACGGAGCTGGGAATGAGCAGTTCTTC.

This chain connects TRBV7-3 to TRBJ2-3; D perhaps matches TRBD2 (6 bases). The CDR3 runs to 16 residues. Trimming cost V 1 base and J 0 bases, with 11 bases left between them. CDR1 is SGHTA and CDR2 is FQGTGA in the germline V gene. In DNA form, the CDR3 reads TGTGCCAGCAGCTTAAATAGCGGCACTAGCACAGATACGCAGTATTTT. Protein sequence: CASSLNSGTSTDTQYF.

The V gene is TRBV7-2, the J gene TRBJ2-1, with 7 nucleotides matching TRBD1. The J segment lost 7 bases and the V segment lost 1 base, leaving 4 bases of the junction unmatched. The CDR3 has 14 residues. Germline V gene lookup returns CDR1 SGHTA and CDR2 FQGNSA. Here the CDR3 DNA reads TGTGCCAGCAGCTTAGTAGACAGGGCGAATGAGCAGTTCTTC. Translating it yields CASSLVDRANEQFF.

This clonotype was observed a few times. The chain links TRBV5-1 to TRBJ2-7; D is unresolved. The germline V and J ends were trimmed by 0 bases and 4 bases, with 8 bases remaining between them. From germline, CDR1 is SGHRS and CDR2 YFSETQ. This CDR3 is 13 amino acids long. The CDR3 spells CASSLVAFYEQYF. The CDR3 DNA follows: TGCGCCAGCAGCTTGGTGGCGTTTTACGAGCAGTACTTC.